Shown below are 9 T cell receptor beta chains from a single sample sequenced in a study of Ad26.COV2.S vaccination and SARS-CoV-2 variants (dated by TCRdb to about 2021). The library was made by the immunoSEQ multiplex PCR assay. TCRdb carries this immuneACCESS record with in-frame sequences only. Its versions omit some clonotypes, under half of them owing to an unresolved V gene in the studies checked, with the rest unexplained. The sample table contains about 350,000 clones; only one count was recorded for roughly 81% of them. The leading ten clones occupy 2.5% to 3.5% of the sample. The sample's treatment or condition label, decoded: around 19 received Ad26.COV2.S at low or high dose, single or two shots; about 5 received placebo; per-sample allocation not given. For vaccine and placebo recipients, repertoires were sequenced using samples collected on day 63 after the first injection. This sample comprised peripheral blood, obtained in a trial of Ad26.COV2.S vaccine versus placebo. These receptors all stem from a person between 18 and 65 years old who received the Ad26.COV2.S COVID-19 vaccine or a placebo.

V is TRBV19 and J is TRBJ1-5, with 11 bases lining up with TRBD1. Germline CDR1 reads LNHDA; CDR2 reads SQIVND (reference sequence). The CDR3 totals 14 residues. Losses at the gene ends were 9 bases for V and 6 bases for J; bases not matched to a gene: 7. The CDR3 coding sequence is TGTGCCAGCTCCGGGACAGGGGGTATTCAGCCCCAGCATTTT. Translating it yields CASSGTGGIQPQHF. The variable domain in full, with the rest retrieved from reference TRBV19 and TRBJ1-5, is DGGITQSPKYLFRKEGQNVTLSCEQNLNHDAMYWYRQDPGQGLRLIYYSQIVNDFQKGDIAEGYSVSREKKESFPLTVTSAQKNPTAFYLCASSGTGGIQPQHFGDGTRLSIL.

The chain uses TRBV25-1 and TRBJ2-1, with no clear D. CDR3 size: 11 residues. Germline CDR1 and CDR2: MGHDK and SYGVNS. Trimming took off 4 bases at V and 8 bases at J, with 6 bases between the two ends. The CDR3 DNA sequence: TGTGCCAGCAGTGGATGGGATGAGCAGTTCTTC. The encoded protein is CASSGWDEQFF.

J is TRBJ2-1 and V is TRBV5-6; 7 bases are shared with TRBD2. The V gene end was trimmed by 4 bases and the J gene end by 6 bases; junction bases not matched to a gene: 7. The CDR3 has 14 amino acids. Germline V gives CDR1 SGHDT, CDR2 YYEEEE. In DNA, the CDR3 is TGTGCCAGCAGCCCCGGGACTAACTCCAATGAGCAGTTCTTC. It translates to CASSPGTNSNEQFF.

The chain has TRBV6-5 and TRBJ1-6; D uncertain. Germline CDR1 MNHEY, CDR2 SVGAGI. The CDR3 loop spans 16 amino acids. Trimming took off 0 bases at V and 0 bases at J, with 6 bases between the two ends. The CDR3 DNA sequence: TGTGCCAGCAGTTACTCCCTTAGCTCCTATAATTCACCCCTCCACTTT. This sequence encodes CASSYSLSSYNSPLHF.

This clone has only one observation. The chain is built from TRBV7-9 and TRBJ2-1, with 7 bases identical to TRBD2. The CDR3 has 17 amino acids. V shed 1 base and J 4 bases; nucleotides not matched to a gene: 10. The V gene's germline CDR1 is SEHNR and CDR2 FQNEAQ (reference sequence). Here the CDR3 reads CASSLGEGKVGYNEQFF. The CDR3 region has the DNA TGTGCCAGCAGCTTAGGGGAGGGGAAGGTCGGGTACAATGAGCAGTTCTTC.

The rearrangement joins TRBV19 to TRBJ2-6; perhaps TRBD1 as D (6 bases). The CDR3 totals 17 residues. V shed 5 bases and J shed 4 bases, with 18 bases lying between them. Germline V gives CDR1 LNHDA, CDR2 SQIVND (reference sequence). CDR3 in DNA: TGTGCCAGTAGTCTCCGAGCCAGGGGCGACGGGGCCAACGTCCTGACTTTC. It translates to CASSLRARGDGANVLTF. Based on the CDR3 plus reference TRBV19 and TRBJ2-6, the full variable domain is DGGITQSPKYLFRKEGQNVTLSCEQNLNHDAMYWYRQDPGQGLRLIYYSQIVNDFQKGDIAEGYSVSREKKESFPLTVTSAQKNPTAFYLCASSLRARGDGANVLTFGAGSRLTVL.

The gene calls are TRBV11-3 and TRBJ2-5; TRBD1 aligns across 9 bases. The CDR3 runs 16 residues. Germline-derived CDR1 and CDR2 are SGHNT and YENEEA. The V and J ends lost 2 bases and 2 bases, in that order; junction bases with no gene match: 6. The CDR3 here is CASSLSTGGGQETQYF. DNA for the CDR3: TGTGCCAGCAGCTTATCGACAGGGGGTGGTCAAGAGACCCAGTACTTC.

This sequence joins TRBV6-5 and TRBJ2-7, with D possibly TRBD2 on 5 matching bases. Germline CDR1 reads MNHEY; CDR2 reads SVGAGI. V shed 6 bases and J shed 2 bases, with 14 bases lying between them. The CDR3 spans 14 residues. The CDR3 here is CASRTTGSTYEQYF. The CDR3 DNA reads as TGTGCCAGCAGAACTACGGGGTCTACCTACGAGCAGTACTTC.

This chain connects TRBV11-2 to TRBJ2-7, with D unresolved. Germline V gene data show CDR1 as SGHAT and CDR2 as FQNNGV. The CDR3 is 16 residues long. Trimming pared 1 base from V and 2 bases from J, leaving 15 bases between. Written as DNA, the CDR3 is TGTGCCAGCAGCTTAGCCCTCCGTGACCCTCCCTACGAGCAGTACTTC. This translates into CASSLALRDPPYEQYF.